A selection of T cell receptor beta chains follows, all from one sample in a study of control samples from healthy donors and cancer patients. Produced via immunoSEQ multiplex PCR; TCRdb's table is partial and in-frame only. This sample yields about 77,000 clones, of which approximately 92% are seen a single time; 5% to 6% belongs to the top ten. The specimen was blood. These receptors were collected from a woman aged 55-75 years in good health. Both conserved end residues are trimmed from each CDR3. The D gene is left open where the match is weak. Clone size is stated in some rows and not others, as once, few, many or a class when expanded.

j_call v_call clone_size d_call cdr3_aa
TRBJ1-1 TRBV5-1 . TRBD1 ASSSGQGDTEAF
TRBJ1-1 TRBV10-2 few . ASSEGEGMVAF
TRBJ2-1 TRBV11-2 . TRBD2 ASSNLAGGNEQF
TRBJ1-4 TRBV25-1 once . ASSEWATNEKLF
TRBJ1-5 TRBV10-3 once TRBD1 ATLSAQGGQPQH
TRBJ2-3 TRBV27 . . ASSPFYMEETQY
TRBJ2-2 TRBV19 . TRBD1 ASSTLPGTATGELF
TRBJ1-2 TRBV7-3 . . ASSLTPQSYGYT
TRBJ1-6 TRBV7-2 . . ASSLSSPNSPLH
TRBJ1-5 TRBV12-2 once . ASRLGRDRDQPQH
TRBJ1-1 TRBV5-1 . . ASSRFMSGGMNTEAF
TRBJ1-1 TRBV5-4 . . ASSLAQGRVTF
TRBJ2-1 TRBV30 . TRBD2 AWRETSGFNNEQF
TRBJ2-1 TRBV2 . . ASSRRESLSYNEQF
TRBJ1-1 TRBV28 once TRBD1 ASSLTGGNTEAF
TRBJ2-7 TRBV6-5 once . ASSTRGASIHEQY
TRBJ1-1 TRBV30 . . AWSVHQGRWAF
TRBJ2-5 TRBV6-5 . TRBD2 ASRAGPETQY
TRBJ2-1 TRBV20-1 few . SASAPGGNEQF
TRBJ1-4 TRBV27 few TRBD1 ASSRDGFSGGSEKLF
TRBJ1-1 TRBV28 . . ASQVPQNTEAF
TRBJ2-7 TRBV12-3/TRBV12-4 . TRBD1 ASRPGQSYEQY
TRBJ1-1 TRBV3-1/TRBV3-2 . . ASSQRPARAF
TRBJ2-7 TRBV19 . . ASSRGQDSYEQY
TRBJ2-7 TRBV7-8 . . ASSLDGMSSSYEQY
TRBJ1-4 TRBV2 once TRBD1 ASSGRPGGANEKLF
TRBJ2-5 TRBV19 . . ASSMGRTPGRETQY
TRBJ2-2 TRBV7-3 . . ASSSGQRTGELF
TRBJ2-7 TRBV7-2 . TRBD2 ASSLSGSSYEQY
TRBJ1-5 TRBV3-1/TRBV3-2 . . ASSLGNSNQPQH
TRBJ2-3 TRBV5-8 . . ASNTGDGGQY